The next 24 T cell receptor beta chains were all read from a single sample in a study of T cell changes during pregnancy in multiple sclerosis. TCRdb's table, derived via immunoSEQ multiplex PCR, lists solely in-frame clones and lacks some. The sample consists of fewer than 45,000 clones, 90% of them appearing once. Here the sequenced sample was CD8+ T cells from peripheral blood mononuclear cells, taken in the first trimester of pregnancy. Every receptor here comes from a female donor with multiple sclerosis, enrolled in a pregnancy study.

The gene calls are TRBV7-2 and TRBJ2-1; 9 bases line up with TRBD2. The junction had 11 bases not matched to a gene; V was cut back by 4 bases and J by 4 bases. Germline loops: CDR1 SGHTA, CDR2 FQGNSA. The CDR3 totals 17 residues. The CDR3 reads CASSSQRRGGGYNEQFF. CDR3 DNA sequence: TGTGCCAGCAGCTCACAGCGGCGGGGGGGAGGTTACAATGAGCAGTTCTTC.

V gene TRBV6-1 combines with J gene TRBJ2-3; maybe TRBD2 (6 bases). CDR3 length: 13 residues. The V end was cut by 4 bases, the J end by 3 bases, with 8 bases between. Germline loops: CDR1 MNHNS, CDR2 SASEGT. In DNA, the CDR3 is TGTGCCAGCAGTGGCGGGGAAACAGATACGCAGTATTTT. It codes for CASSGGETDTQYF.

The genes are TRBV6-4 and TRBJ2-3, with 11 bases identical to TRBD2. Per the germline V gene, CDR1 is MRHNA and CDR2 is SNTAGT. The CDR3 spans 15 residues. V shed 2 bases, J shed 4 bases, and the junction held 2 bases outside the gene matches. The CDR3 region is CASSDETSGADTQYF. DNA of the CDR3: TGTGCCAGCAGTGACGAGACTAGCGGGGCAGATACGCAGTATTTT.

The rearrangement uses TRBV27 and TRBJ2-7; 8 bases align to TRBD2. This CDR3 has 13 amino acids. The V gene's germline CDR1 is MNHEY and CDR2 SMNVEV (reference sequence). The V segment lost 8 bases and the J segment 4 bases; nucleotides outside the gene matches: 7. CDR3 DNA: TGTGCCAGCGGCCTTCGGGGGGGGTACGAGCAGTACTTC. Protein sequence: CASGLRGGYEQYF.

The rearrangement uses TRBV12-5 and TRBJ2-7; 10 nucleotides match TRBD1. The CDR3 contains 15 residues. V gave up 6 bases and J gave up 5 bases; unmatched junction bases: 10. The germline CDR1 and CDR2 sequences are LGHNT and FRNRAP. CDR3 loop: CASGTSGTGVDEQYF. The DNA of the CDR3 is TGTGCTAGTGGAACCTCCGGGACAGGGGTGGACGAGCAGTACTTC.

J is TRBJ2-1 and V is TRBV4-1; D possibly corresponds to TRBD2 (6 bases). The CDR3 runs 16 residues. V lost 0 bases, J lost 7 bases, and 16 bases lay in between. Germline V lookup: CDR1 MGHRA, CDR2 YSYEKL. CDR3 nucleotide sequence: TGCGCCAGCAGCCAAGAATGGCGGGAACGGCTGAATGAGCAGTTCTTC. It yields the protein CASSQEWRERLNEQFF.

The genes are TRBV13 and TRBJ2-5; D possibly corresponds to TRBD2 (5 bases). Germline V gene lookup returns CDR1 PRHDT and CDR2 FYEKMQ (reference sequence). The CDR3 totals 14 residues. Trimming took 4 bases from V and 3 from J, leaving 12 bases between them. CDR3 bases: TGTGCCAGCAGCTCCTCACTAGGGAAAGAGACCCAGTACTTC. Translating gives CASSSSLGKETQYF.

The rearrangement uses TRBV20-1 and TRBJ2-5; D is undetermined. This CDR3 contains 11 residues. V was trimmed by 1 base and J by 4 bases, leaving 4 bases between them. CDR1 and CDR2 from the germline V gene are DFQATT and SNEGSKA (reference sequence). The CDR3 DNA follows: TGCAGTGCTAGAGTCAGAGAGACCCAGTACTTC. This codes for CSARVRETQYF.

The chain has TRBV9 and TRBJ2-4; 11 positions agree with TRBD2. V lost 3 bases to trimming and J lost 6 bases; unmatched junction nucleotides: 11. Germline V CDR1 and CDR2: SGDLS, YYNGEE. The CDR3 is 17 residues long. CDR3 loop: CASSERVGLAELNIQYF. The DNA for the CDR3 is TGTGCCAGCAGCGAACGAGTGGGACTAGCGGAACTAAACATTCAGTACTTC.

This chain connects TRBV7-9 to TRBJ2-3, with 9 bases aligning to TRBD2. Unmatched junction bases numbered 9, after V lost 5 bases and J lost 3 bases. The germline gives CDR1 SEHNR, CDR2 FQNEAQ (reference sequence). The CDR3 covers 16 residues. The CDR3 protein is CASSPRGGRETDTQYF. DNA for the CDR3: TGTGCCAGCAGCCCAAGAGGCGGGAGGGAGACAGATACGCAGTATTTT.

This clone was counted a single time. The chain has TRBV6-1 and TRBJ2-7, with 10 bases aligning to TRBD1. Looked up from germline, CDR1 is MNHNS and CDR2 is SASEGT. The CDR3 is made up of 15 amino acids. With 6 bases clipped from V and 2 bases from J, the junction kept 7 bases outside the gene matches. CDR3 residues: CASSPWDRGAYEQYF. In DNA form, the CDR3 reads TGTGCCAGCAGCCCCTGGGACAGGGGAGCCTACGAGCAGTACTTC.

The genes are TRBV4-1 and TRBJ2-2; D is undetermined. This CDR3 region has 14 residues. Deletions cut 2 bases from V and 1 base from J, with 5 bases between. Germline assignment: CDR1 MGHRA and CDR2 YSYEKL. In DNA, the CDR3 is TGCGCCAGCAGCCAACAACAGAACACCGGGGAGCTGTTTTTT. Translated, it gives CASSQQQNTGELFF.

The CDR3 reads CASSWTTPQGAQDTGELFF. The CDR3 DNA is TGTGCCAGCAGCTGGACTACCCCACAGGGGGCGCAAGACACCGGGGAGCTGTTTTTT. The gene calls are TRBV5-6 and TRBJ2-2; 9 bases line up with TRBD1. The V segment lost 3 bases and the J segment 3 bases; nucleotides outside the gene matches: 15. Germline CDR1 is SGHDT and CDR2 is YYEEEE. The CDR3 has 19 amino acids.

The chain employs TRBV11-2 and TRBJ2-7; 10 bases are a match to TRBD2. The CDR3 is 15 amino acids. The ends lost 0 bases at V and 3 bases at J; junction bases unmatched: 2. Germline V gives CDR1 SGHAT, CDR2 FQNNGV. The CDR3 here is CASSLEASGSYEQYF. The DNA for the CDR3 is TGTGCCAGCAGCTTAGAAGCTAGCGGGAGCTACGAGCAGTACTTC.

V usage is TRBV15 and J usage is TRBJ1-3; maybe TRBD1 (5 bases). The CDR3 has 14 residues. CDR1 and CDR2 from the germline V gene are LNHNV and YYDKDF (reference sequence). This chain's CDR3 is CATAEGCPGNTIYF. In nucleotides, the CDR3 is TGTGCGACCGCGGAGGGGTGCCCTGGAAACACCATATATTTT.

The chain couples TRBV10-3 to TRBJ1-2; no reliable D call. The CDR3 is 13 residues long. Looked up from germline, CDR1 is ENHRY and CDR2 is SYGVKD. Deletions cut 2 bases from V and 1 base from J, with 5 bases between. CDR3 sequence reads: CAISEADNYGYTF. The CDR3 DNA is TGTGCCATCAGTGAGGCAGATAACTATGGCTACACCTTC.

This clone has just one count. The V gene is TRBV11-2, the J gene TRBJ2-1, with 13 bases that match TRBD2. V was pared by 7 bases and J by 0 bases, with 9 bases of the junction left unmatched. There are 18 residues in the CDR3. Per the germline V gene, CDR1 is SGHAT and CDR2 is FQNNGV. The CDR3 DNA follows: TGTGCCAGCACCCTGACTAGCGGGAGGCTGAGCTCCTACAATGAGCAGTTCTTC. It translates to CASTLTSGRLSSYNEQFF.

The CDR3 nucleotides are TGTGCCAGCAGTGAAGCGGAAGGGGTCGGGCAAGAGACCCAGTACTTC. This gives the protein CASSEAEGVGQETQYF. The chain is built from TRBV6-1 and TRBJ2-5, with D maybe TRBD1 (5 bases). The CDR3 length is 16 residues. The germline CDR1 and CDR2 sequences are MNHNS and SASEGT. V lost 0 bases, J lost 2 bases, and 13 bases lay in between.

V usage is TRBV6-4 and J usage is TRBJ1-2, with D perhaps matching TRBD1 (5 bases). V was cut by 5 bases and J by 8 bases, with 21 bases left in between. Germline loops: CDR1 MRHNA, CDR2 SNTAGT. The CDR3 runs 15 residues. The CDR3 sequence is CASSPGAGFPRGYTF. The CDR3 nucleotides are TGTGCCAGCAGTCCCGGGGCGGGATTCCCCCGAGGCTACACCTTC.

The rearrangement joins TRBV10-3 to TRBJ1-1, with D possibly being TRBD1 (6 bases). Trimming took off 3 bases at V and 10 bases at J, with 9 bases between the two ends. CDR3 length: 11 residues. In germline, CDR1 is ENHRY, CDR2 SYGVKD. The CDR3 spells CAISDGGRAFF. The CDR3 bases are TGTGCCATCAGTGACGGGGGGCGAGCTTTCTTT.

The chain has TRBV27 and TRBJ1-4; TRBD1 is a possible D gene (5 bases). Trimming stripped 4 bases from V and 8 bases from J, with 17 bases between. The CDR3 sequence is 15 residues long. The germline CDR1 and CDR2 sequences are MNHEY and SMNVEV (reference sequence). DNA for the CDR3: TGTGCCAGCAGTTCCGCTTCAGGGTTTCGCGAAAAACTGTTTTTT. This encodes CASSSASGFREKLFF.

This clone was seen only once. Written as DNA, the CDR3 is TGTGCCAGCATTCCTGCAGGCACGTACGAGCAGTACTTC. This codes for CASIPAGTYEQYF. The J gene is TRBJ2-7, the V gene TRBV7-9; D ambiguous. The CDR3 has 13 amino acids. Germline values: CDR1 SEHNR, CDR2 FQNEAQ (reference sequence). V dropped 7 bases and J dropped 4 bases, with 14 bases sitting between them. The full variable domain, rest sourced from reference TRBV7-9 and TRBJ2-7, is DTGVSQNPRHKITKRGQNVTFRCDPISEHNRLYWYRQTLGQGPEFLTYFQNEAQLEKSRLLSDRFSAERPKGSFSTLEIQRTEQGDSAMYLCASIPAGTYEQYFGPGTRLTVT.

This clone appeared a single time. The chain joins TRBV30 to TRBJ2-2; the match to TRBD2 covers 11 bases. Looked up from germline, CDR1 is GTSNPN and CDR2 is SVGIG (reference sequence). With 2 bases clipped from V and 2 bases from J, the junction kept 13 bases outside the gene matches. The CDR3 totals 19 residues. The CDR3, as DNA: TGTGCCTGGAGTCAGGCCAGGGCTAGCGGGGGGTTTAACACCGGGGAGCTGTTTTTT. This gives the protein CAWSQARASGGFNTGELFF.

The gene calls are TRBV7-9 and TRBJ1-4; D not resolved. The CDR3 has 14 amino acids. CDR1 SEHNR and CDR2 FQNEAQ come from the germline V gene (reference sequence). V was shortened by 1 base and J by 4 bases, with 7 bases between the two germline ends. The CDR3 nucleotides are TGTGCCAGCAGCTTAGATCCCGGTAATGAAAAACTGTTTTTT. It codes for CASSLDPGNEKLFF.